The clone carrying this TCR beta chain was observed a few times. The source of the sample is a study of cytotoxic CD8 clonotypes in ibrutinib-treated CLL. Libraries were prepared by immunoSEQ multiplex PCR; TCRdb keeps only in-frame clonotypes and omits some of them. The data show around 140,000 clones, roughly three quarters seen once. Trimming stripped 1 base from V and 8 bases from J, with 17 bases between. Per the germline V gene, CDR1 is MNHEY and CDR2 is SMNVEV (reference sequence). This CDR3 spans 15 amino acids. The chain joins TRBV27 to TRBJ1-2; D gene unclear. The receptor was derived from a human donor with chronic lymphocytic leukemia. The sample consisted of PBMCs, taken after 24 months of ibrutinib treatment. CDR3 protein: CASSLLGNPTGGYTF. The CDR3 bases are TGTGCCAGCAGTTTATTGGGGAACCCCACCGGGGGCTACACCTTC.